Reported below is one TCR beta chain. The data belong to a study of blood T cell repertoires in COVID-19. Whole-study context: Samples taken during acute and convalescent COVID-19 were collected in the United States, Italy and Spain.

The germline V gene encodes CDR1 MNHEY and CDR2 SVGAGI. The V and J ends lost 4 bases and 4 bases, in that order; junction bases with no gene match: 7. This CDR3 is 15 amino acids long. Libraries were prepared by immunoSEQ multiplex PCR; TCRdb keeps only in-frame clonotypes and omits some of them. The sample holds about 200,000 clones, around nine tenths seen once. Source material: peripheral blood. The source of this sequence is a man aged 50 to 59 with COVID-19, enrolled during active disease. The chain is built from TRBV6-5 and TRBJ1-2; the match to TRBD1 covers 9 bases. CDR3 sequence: CASSLLRDRAYGYTF. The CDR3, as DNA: TGTGCCAGCAGTTTACTCCGGGACAGGGCCTATGGCTACACCTTC.